This T cell receptor beta chain was identified during a study of radiation and T cells in renal cell carcinoma. In the case of this clone: Its cognate antigen is unknown.

This CDR3 has 11 amino acids. In germline, CDR1 is MNHEY, CDR2 SVGAGI. V was clipped by 8 bases and J by 8 bases, with 9 bases between them. Only in-frame clones appear in the TCRdb table, and some are missing; sequencing was by immunoSEQ multiplex PCR. The table has around 180,000 clones, 88% seen once. The time point denotes: blood 4 weeks post-SBRT, at nephrectomy. As for treatment: 15 Gy SBRT to primary tumor, nephrectomy 4 weeks later. Nephrectomy followed 15 Gy stereotactic body radiation by 4 weeks. Study results and caveats: In blood, top tumor clones expanded by 2 weeks, shrinking by 4. No pretreatment tumor biopsies were available for baseline clonotypes.

The sequence was collected from a woman between 45 and 65 years old with renal cell carcinoma. The V gene is TRBV6-5, the J gene TRBJ2-2, with a possible D match to TRBD2 (7 bases). Source: blood, taken from a patient whose treatment included radiotherapy and nephrectomy. The CDR3 bases are TGTGCCAGCCGGGGGGCGGGGGAGCTGTTTTTT. The encoded protein is CASRGAGELFF.